This T cell receptor (beta chain) was captured by sequencing in a study of blood T cell repertoires in COVID-19. The germline V gene has CDR1 SNHLY and CDR2 FYNNEI. There are 15 residues in the CDR3. V trimming: 5 bases; J trimming: 9 bases; junction bases outside the gene matches: 7. Method: immunoSEQ multiplex PCR; TCRdb's copy keeps in-frame clones and lacks some. The sample carries around 310,000 clones, 90% recorded once. V gene TRBV2 combines with J gene TRBJ2-1, with TRBD2 matching 13 bases. Sample: peripheral blood. The TCR was taken from a woman aged 35 to 49 with COVID-19, enrolled during active disease. The CDR3 sequence is CASSLAGLAGSEQFF. In DNA, the CDR3 is TGTGCCAGCAGTCTAGCGGGACTAGCGGGGTCTGAGCAGTTCTTC.